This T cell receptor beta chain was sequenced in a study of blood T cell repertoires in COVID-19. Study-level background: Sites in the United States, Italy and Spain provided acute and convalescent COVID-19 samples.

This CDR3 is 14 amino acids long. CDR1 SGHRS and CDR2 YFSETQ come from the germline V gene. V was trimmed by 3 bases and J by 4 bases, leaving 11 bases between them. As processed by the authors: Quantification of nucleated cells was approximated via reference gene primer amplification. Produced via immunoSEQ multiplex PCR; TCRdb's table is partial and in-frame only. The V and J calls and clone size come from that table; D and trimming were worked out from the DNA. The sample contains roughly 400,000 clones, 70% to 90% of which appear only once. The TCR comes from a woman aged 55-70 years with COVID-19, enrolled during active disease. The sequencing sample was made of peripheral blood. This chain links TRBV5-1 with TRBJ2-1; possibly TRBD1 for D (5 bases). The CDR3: CASSYQGAYNEQFF. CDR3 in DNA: TGCGCCAGCAGCTACCAGGGTGCGTACAATGAGCAGTTCTTC.